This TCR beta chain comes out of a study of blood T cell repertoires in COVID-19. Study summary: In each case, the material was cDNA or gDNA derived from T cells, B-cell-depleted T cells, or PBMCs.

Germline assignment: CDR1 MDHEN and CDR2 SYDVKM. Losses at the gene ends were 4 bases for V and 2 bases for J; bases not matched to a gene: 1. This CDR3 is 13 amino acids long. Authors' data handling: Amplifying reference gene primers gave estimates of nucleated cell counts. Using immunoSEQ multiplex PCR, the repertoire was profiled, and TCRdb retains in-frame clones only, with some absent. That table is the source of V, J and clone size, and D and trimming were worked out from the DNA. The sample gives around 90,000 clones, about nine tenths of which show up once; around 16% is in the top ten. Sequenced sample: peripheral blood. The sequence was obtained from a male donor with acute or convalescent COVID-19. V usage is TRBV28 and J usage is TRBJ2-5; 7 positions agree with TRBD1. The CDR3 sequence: CASSWDRQETQYF. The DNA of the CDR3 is TGTGCCAGCAGTTGGGACAGACAAGAGACCCAGTACTTC.